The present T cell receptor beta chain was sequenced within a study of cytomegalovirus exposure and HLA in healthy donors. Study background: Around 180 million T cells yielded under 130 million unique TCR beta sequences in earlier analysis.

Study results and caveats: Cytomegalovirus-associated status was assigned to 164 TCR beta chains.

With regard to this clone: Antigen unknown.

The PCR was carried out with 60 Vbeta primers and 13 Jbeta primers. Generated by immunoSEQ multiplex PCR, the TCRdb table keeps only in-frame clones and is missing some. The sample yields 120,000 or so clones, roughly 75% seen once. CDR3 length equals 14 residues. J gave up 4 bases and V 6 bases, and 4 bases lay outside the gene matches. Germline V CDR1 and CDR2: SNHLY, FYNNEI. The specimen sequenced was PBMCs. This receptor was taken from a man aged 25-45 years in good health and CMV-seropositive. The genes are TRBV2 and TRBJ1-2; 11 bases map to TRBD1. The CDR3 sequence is CASSRTGGGYGYTF. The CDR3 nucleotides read TGTGCCAGCAGCAGGACAGGGGGCGGCTATGGCTACACCTTC.